These 15 T cell receptor beta chains came from one sample sequenced in a study of blood T cell repertoires in COVID-19. Profiling relied on immunoSEQ multiplex PCR, and the TCRdb table lists in-frame clones only, not all of them. Here the sample spans some 100,000 clones, 89% being singletons. Sequenced material: peripheral blood. The receptors come from a woman aged 70 to 79 with acute or convalescent COVID-19.

This clone was counted a single time. The chain is built from TRBV11-2 and TRBJ2-1, with 9 bases matching TRBD1. Trimming removed 5 bases from V and 10 bases from J; junction bases left unmatched: 9. The CDR3 sequence is 14 residues long. The V gene's germline CDR1 is SGHAT and CDR2 FQNNGV. CDR3 nucleotide sequence: TGTGCCAGCAGCCCCCCGCCGACAGGGGGAGAGCAGTTCTTC. It specifies CASSPPPTGGEQFF.

This chain joins TRBV6-5 and TRBJ1-4, with 8 bases lining up with TRBD1. The trim removed 8 bases at V and 2 bases at J, leaving 4 bases unmatched. The CDR3 contains 14 residues. From germline, CDR1 is MNHEY and CDR2 SVGAGI. The CDR3 nucleotides are TGTGCCAGCGCAAGACAGGGGACTAATGAAAAACTGTTTTTT. This gives the protein CASARQGTNEKLFF.

The chain couples TRBV6-4 to TRBJ2-1; possible D gene TRBD1, 5 bases. CDR3 length: 13 residues. V was shortened by 4 bases and J by 7 bases, with 11 bases between the two germline ends. Germline CDR1 and CDR2: MRHNA and SNTAGT. CDR3 DNA sequence: TGTGCCAGCAGTGTGGGGCAGCTTAATGAGCAGTTCTTC. Its protein is CASSVGQLNEQFF.

This chain joins TRBV29-1 and TRBJ1-4; 7 nucleotides match TRBD1. The V and J ends lost 2 bases and 3 bases, in that order; junction bases with no gene match: 9. The CDR3 is 16 residues long. Germline CDR1 is SQVTM and CDR2 is ANQGSEA. DNA of the CDR3: TGCAGCGTTGAAAGGACAGGCGGGACGGCTAATGAAAAACTGTTTTTT. Residues: CSVERTGGTANEKLFF.

This clone was detected only once. The J gene is TRBJ2-2, the V gene TRBV6-4, with D maybe TRBD1 (5 bases). This CDR3 is 14 amino acids long. V gave up 7 bases and J gave up 6 bases, with 15 bases separating them. Germline V gives CDR1 MRHNA, CDR2 SNTAGT. CDR3 sequence: CASKVQGSAGELFF. DNA for the CDR3: TGTGCCAGCAAGGTTCAGGGTTCGGCCGGGGAGCTGTTTTTT.

This sequence joins TRBV3-1 (or the pseudogene TRBV3-2) and TRBJ2-3; tentatively, D is TRBD1 (6 bases). V lost 2 bases to trimming and J lost 1 base, with 10 bases between them. The CDR3 has 15 residues. Germline CDR1 LGHDT, CDR2 YNNKEL (reference sequence). This CDR3 is CASSQRGGRTDTQYF. CDR3 DNA sequence: TGTGCCAGCAGCCAACGAGGGGGTCGCACAGATACGCAGTATTTT.

The V gene is TRBV11-2, the J gene TRBJ2-1; possible D gene TRBD2, 6 bases. V gave up 6 bases and J gave up 7 bases, with 7 bases separating them. The CDR3 spans 11 residues. CDR1 SGHAT and CDR2 FQNNGV come from the germline V gene. CDR3: CASREGNEQFF. The CDR3 DNA reads as TGTGCCAGCAGGGAGGGAAATGAGCAGTTCTTC.

The chain uses TRBV13 and TRBJ2-1, with 13 bases lining up with TRBD2. This CDR3 region has 15 residues. V trimming: 4 bases; J trimming: 9 bases; junction bases outside the gene matches: 6. Germline-derived CDR1 and CDR2 are PRHDT and FYEKMQ (reference sequence). CDR3 region: CASSYRTSGSPEQFF. The CDR3 DNA sequence: TGTGCCAGCAGCTACCGGACTAGCGGGAGTCCTGAGCAGTTCTTC.

This clone has just a few counts. The chain couples TRBV5-1 to TRBJ2-4; 10 bases fit TRBD2. Germline CDR1 SGHRS, CDR2 YFSETQ. V lost 6 bases, J lost 7 bases, and 4 bases stayed unmatched. CDR3 length: 13 amino acids. This chain's CDR3 is CASNPSGGNIQYF. CDR3 coding DNA: TGCGCCAGCAATCCTAGCGGGGGTAACATTCAGTACTTC.

This rearrangement joins TRBV6-5 to TRBJ1-6, with 7 bases lining up with TRBD1. This CDR3 is built from 16 residues. Germline V lookup: CDR1 MNHEY, CDR2 SVGAGI. Unmatched junction bases numbered 10, after V lost 4 bases and J lost 7 bases. CDR3: CASSFIRQGRNSPLHF. CDR3 nucleotides: TGTGCCAGCAGTTTCATTCGACAGGGTAGGAATTCACCCCTCCACTTT.

The chain employs TRBV19 and TRBJ1-1; D is unresolved. CDR3 length: 15 amino acids. The germline gives CDR1 LNHDA, CDR2 SQIVND (reference sequence). The V end was cut by 0 bases, the J end by 1 base, with 9 bases between. The CDR3 loop is CASSIEVRPNTEAFF. The DNA for the CDR3 is TGTGCCAGTAGTATAGAAGTCAGGCCGAACACTGAAGCTTTCTTT. Filled out from reference TRBV19 and TRBJ1-1, the complete variable domain reads DGGITQSPKYLFRKEGQNVTLSCEQNLNHDAMYWYRQDPGQGLRLIYYSQIVNDFQKGDIAEGYSVSREKKESFPLTVTSAQKNPTAFYLCASSIEVRPNTEAFFGQGTRLTVV.

As DNA, the CDR3 is TGTGCCAGCTCACCTTCCGGGACAAAGTACCAAGAGACCCAGTACTTC. Translating gives CASSPSGTKYQETQYF. V usage is TRBV18 and J usage is TRBJ2-5, with D tentatively TRBD1 (6 bases). The germline V gene has CDR1 KGHSH and CDR2 LQKENI. CDR3 length: 16 amino acids. The V end lost 3 bases, the J end lost 0 bases, and 14 bases lay between the germline ends.

The rearrangement links TRBV5-1 to TRBJ2-3; D is perhaps TRBD1 (5 bases). Germline assignment: CDR1 SGHRS and CDR2 YFSETQ. CDR3 length: 16 residues. The ends were cut back, 4 bases at V and 0 bases at J, with 15 bases in the middle. CDR3 in DNA: TGCGCCAGCAGCCTTAGGGGTTTGGCTAGCACAGATACGCAGTATTTT. Amino acids: CASSLRGLASTDTQYF.

This clone appeared once. V gene TRBV4-2 combines with J gene TRBJ2-7, with TRBD2 identical over 9 bases. Germline V gene data show CDR1 as LGHNA and CDR2 as YNFKEQ. The CDR3 is 16 residues long. Trimming took 3 bases from V and 3 from J; bases not matched to a gene: 9. The CDR3 DNA is TGTGCCAGCAGCCAGGACCAGTCGCGGGAGGGCTACGAGCAGTACTTC. Protein sequence: CASSQDQSREGYEQYF.

The rearrangement uses TRBV3-1 (or the pseudogene TRBV3-2) and TRBJ2-5, with 10 bases identical to TRBD2. Germline V lookup: CDR1 LGHDT, CDR2 YNNKEL (reference sequence). The length of the CDR3 is 18 residues. The ends lost 2 bases at V and 1 base at J; junction bases unmatched: 10. CDR3 sequence: CASSQSTSGLRVQETQYF. Here the CDR3 DNA reads TGTGCCAGCAGCCAATCGACTAGCGGGTTGAGGGTCCAAGAGACCCAGTACTTC.